A selection of T cell receptor beta chains follows, all from one sample in a study of blood T cell repertoires in COVID-19. Profiling relied on immunoSEQ multiplex PCR, and the TCRdb table lists in-frame clones only, not all of them. Found here are approximately 58,000 clones, approximately 87% of them singletons; the top ten hold under 5%. What was sequenced was peripheral blood. These receptors came from a man between 35 and 55 years old with active COVID-19. CDR3s include the opening cysteine and the closing phenylalanine or tryptophan. A D gene is named only where the DNA matches it firmly. The size of a clone is reported for some rows only, either as once, few or many, or as a class for expanded clones.

CDR3nt: TGTGCCAGCAGTTACTCGAGACTGAAACTCTCCTACGAGCAGTACTTC
CDR3aa: CASSYSRLKLSYEQYF
abundance: -
v_gene: TRBV6-5
d_gene: -
j_gene: TRBJ2-7

CDR3nt: TGTGCCAGCCGGAACTCAGGGGATGGGAGCGGGGAGCTGTTTTTT
CDR3aa: CASRNSGDGSGELFF
abundance: -
v_gene: TRBV28
d_gene: -
j_gene: TRBJ2-2

CDR3nt: TGCGCCAGCAGCTTGGGACAGGATCGATATGGCTACACCTTC
CDR3aa: CASSLGQDRYGYTF
abundance: -
v_gene: TRBV5-1
d_gene: -
j_gene: TRBJ1-2

CDR3nt: TGTGCTAGCACCTCACAATTTGGGACACAGCCCCAGCATTTT
CDR3aa: CASTSQFGTQPQHF
abundance: -
v_gene: TRBV7-7
d_gene: -
j_gene: TRBJ1-5

CDR3nt: TGTGCCAGCAGCCCCTGGAACAGGGGGAGCAATCAGCCCCAGCATTTT
CDR3aa: CASSPWNRGSNQPQHF
abundance: -
v_gene: TRBV7-8
d_gene: TRBD1
j_gene: TRBJ1-5

CDR3nt: TGTGCCAGCAGCGAGGGGGGGCTGGAGACCCAGTACTTC
CDR3aa: CASSEGGLETQYF
abundance: -
v_gene: TRBV11-2
d_gene: -
j_gene: TRBJ2-5

CDR3nt: TGTGCCAGCAGTCGACAGAGCACCGGGGAGCTGTTTTTT
CDR3aa: CASSRQSTGELFF
abundance: -
v_gene: TRBV28
d_gene: -
j_gene: TRBJ2-2

CDR3nt: TGTGCCAGCAGTGCCGGTGCGGGTGAGCAGTTCTTC
CDR3aa: CASSAGAGEQFF
abundance: once
v_gene: TRBV7-9
d_gene: -
j_gene: TRBJ2-1

CDR3nt: TGTGCCTGGAGTTTCAAGGGACAGGGGAACACTGAAGCTTTCTTT
CDR3aa: CAWSFKGQGNTEAFF
abundance: -
v_gene: TRBV30
d_gene: TRBD1
j_gene: TRBJ1-1

CDR3nt: TGCGCCAGCAGTTATACAGGGGATAAAGCTTTCTTT
CDR3aa: CASSYTGDKAFF
abundance: -
v_gene: TRBV5-1
d_gene: TRBD1
j_gene: TRBJ1-1

CDR3nt: TGTGCCAGCAGCCTAATTCAGGGGGACTATGGCTACACCTTC
CDR3aa: CASSLIQGDYGYTF
abundance: -
v_gene: TRBV6-6
d_gene: TRBD1
j_gene: TRBJ1-2

CDR3nt: TGCGCCAGCAGCTTAGAGACAGGGGTGAACACTGAAGCTTTCTTT
CDR3aa: CASSLETGVNTEAFF
abundance: -
v_gene: TRBV5-1
d_gene: TRBD1
j_gene: TRBJ1-1

CDR3nt: TGTGCCAGCAGCGTAGCTTCCGCGGGACGTAACTATGGCTACACCTTC
CDR3aa: CASSVASAGRNYGYTF
abundance: -
v_gene: TRBV9
d_gene: -
j_gene: TRBJ1-2

CDR3nt: TGTGCCAGCAGGCCACAGGGGACACATTCCTACGAGCAGTACTTC
CDR3aa: CASRPQGTHSYEQYF
abundance: -
v_gene: TRBV6-5
d_gene: TRBD1
j_gene: TRBJ2-7

CDR3nt: TGTGCCAGCAGTTCTTCCCCGCTGACAGGGCAGCCCCAGCATTTT
CDR3aa: CASSSSPLTGQPQHF
abundance: -
v_gene: TRBV28
d_gene: TRBD1
j_gene: TRBJ1-5

CDR3nt: TGTGCCAGCAGTCGGGGGGATACCGGGGAGCTGTTTTTT
CDR3aa: CASSRGDTGELFF
abundance: -
v_gene: TRBV28
d_gene: TRBD2
j_gene: TRBJ2-2

CDR3nt: TGTGCCAGTAGTACACTTCAGGGGGCTGGCACAGATACGCAGTATTTT
CDR3aa: CASSTLQGAGTDTQYF
abundance: -
v_gene: TRBV19
d_gene: TRBD1
j_gene: TRBJ2-3

CDR3nt: TGTGCCAGCAGCCAATTAGCGGGAGTGGGCACAGATACGCAGTATTTT
CDR3aa: CASSQLAGVGTDTQYF
abundance: -
v_gene: TRBV3-1/TRBV3-2
d_gene: TRBD2
j_gene: TRBJ2-3

CDR3nt: TGTGCCAGCAGTTTTATGTCGGGGTCTAGCAATCAGCCCCAGCATTTT
CDR3aa: CASSFMSGSSNQPQHF
abundance: -
v_gene: TRBV28
d_gene: -
j_gene: TRBJ1-5

CDR3nt: TGTGCCAGCAGCTTAGGGACAGTCCTGGGGCTTGGGGGGGCCAACGTCCTGACTTTC
CDR3aa: CASSLGTVLGLGGANVLTF
abundance: -
v_gene: TRBV11-2
d_gene: -
j_gene: TRBJ2-6

CDR3nt: TGCGCCAGCAGCCGTTCTAGCGGGGTGACCTACAATGAGCAGTTCTTC
CDR3aa: CASSRSSGVTYNEQFF
abundance: -
v_gene: TRBV4-1
d_gene: TRBD2
j_gene: TRBJ2-1

CDR3nt: TGTGCCAGAAGCTTGAATACGAGCTCTGGGGCCAACGTCCTGACTTTC
CDR3aa: CARSLNTSSGANVLTF
abundance: once
v_gene: TRBV5-3
d_gene: -
j_gene: TRBJ2-6

CDR3nt: TGTGCCTGGAAGATAGGGCCGGACAGTGGCTACACCTTC
CDR3aa: CAWKIGPDSGYTF
abundance: -
v_gene: TRBV30
d_gene: -
j_gene: TRBJ1-2

CDR3nt: TGTGCCATGGACAGATTGACCTCTGGAAACACCATATATTTT
CDR3aa: CAMDRLTSGNTIYF
abundance: -
v_gene: TRBV27
d_gene: -
j_gene: TRBJ1-3

CDR3nt: TGTGCCAGCAGTTTAAGGGGGACTAGCGGGAGTGAGCAGTTCTTC
CDR3aa: CASSLRGTSGSEQFF
abundance: -
v_gene: TRBV6-2/TRBV6-3
d_gene: TRBD2
j_gene: TRBJ2-1

CDR3nt: TGTGCCAGCAGCCCCGGAACAGAGACAGATACGCAGTATTTT
CDR3aa: CASSPGTETDTQYF
abundance: -
v_gene: TRBV7-6
d_gene: -
j_gene: TRBJ2-3

CDR3nt: TGTGCCAGCAGCCAACCCCCAGCAGGGACTGAAGCTTTCTTT
CDR3aa: CASSQPPAGTEAFF
abundance: -
v_gene: TRBV3-1/TRBV3-2
d_gene: -
j_gene: TRBJ1-1

CDR3nt: TGCGCCAGCAGCTTGAGGGACAGGGAGGGCAATGAGCAGTTCTTC
CDR3aa: CASSLRDREGNEQFF
abundance: -
v_gene: TRBV5-1
d_gene: TRBD1
j_gene: TRBJ2-1

CDR3nt: TGTGCCAGCAGCCCCGGTACAGGGATTAATGAAAAACTGTTTTTT
CDR3aa: CASSPGTGINEKLFF
abundance: -
v_gene: TRBV5-7
d_gene: -
j_gene: TRBJ1-4

CDR3nt: TGTGCCAGCAGCTCCCTCAGGGGGCGCGTCACTGAAGCTTTCTTT
CDR3aa: CASSSLRGRVTEAFF
abundance: -
v_gene: TRBV11-2
d_gene: TRBD1
j_gene: TRBJ1-1

CDR3nt: TGTGCCAGCAGTTTAATACTAGCGGAATACGAGCAGTACTTC
CDR3aa: CASSLILAEYEQYF
abundance: -
v_gene: TRBV28
d_gene: TRBD2
j_gene: TRBJ2-7

CDR3nt: TGTGCCAGCAGCTTGGTGGCAGGGGATAATGAAAAACTGTTTTTT
CDR3aa: CASSLVAGDNEKLFF
abundance: -
v_gene: TRBV5-4
d_gene: -
j_gene: TRBJ1-4

CDR3nt: TGCGCCAGCAGCCAAGGACTAGCGGGCTCCCAAGAGACCCAGTACTTC
CDR3aa: CASSQGLAGSQETQYF
abundance: once
v_gene: TRBV4-1
d_gene: TRBD2
j_gene: TRBJ2-5

CDR3nt: TGTGCCAGCAGGGGACCCCGGGAGCTCCTTAATGAAAAACTGTTTTTT
CDR3aa: CASRGPRELLNEKLFF
abundance: few
v_gene: TRBV7-2
d_gene: -
j_gene: TRBJ1-4

CDR3nt: TGTGCCAGCAGTGAGTACAGGAATTCACCCCTCCACTTT
CDR3aa: CASSEYRNSPLHF
abundance: -
v_gene: TRBV28
d_gene: -
j_gene: TRBJ1-6

CDR3nt: TGTGCCAGCAGCTTAAGACTAGCGGGAGTCAATGAGCAGTTCTTC
CDR3aa: CASSLRLAGVNEQFF
abundance: -
v_gene: TRBV7-3
d_gene: TRBD2
j_gene: TRBJ2-1

CDR3nt: TGCGCCAGCAGCCGGGACAGGGGAGGGGATGAGCAGTTCTTC
CDR3aa: CASSRDRGGDEQFF
abundance: -
v_gene: TRBV4-1
d_gene: TRBD1
j_gene: TRBJ2-1

CDR3nt: TGTGCCTGGAGTGTACTGTGGGGGGCCTACGAGCAGTACTTC
CDR3aa: CAWSVLWGAYEQYF
abundance: -
v_gene: TRBV30
d_gene: -
j_gene: TRBJ2-7

CDR3nt: TGCGCCAGCAGTGGGACAGGGACTGGAAACACCATATATTTT
CDR3aa: CASSGTGTGNTIYF
abundance: -
v_gene: TRBV10-1
d_gene: TRBD1
j_gene: TRBJ1-3

CDR3nt: TGTGCCAGCAGCTGGATACAGGGAATGCGGGAAGAGACCCAGTACTTC
CDR3aa: CASSWIQGMREETQYF
abundance: -
v_gene: TRBV5-4
d_gene: -
j_gene: TRBJ2-5

CDR3nt: TGTGCCAGTAACAGGGGGCTGAACACTGAAGCTTTCTTT
CDR3aa: CASNRGLNTEAFF
abundance: -
v_gene: TRBV6-5
d_gene: TRBD1
j_gene: TRBJ1-1

CDR3nt: TGTGCCAGCAGCCTGATAGCCAACACCGGGGAGCTGTTTTTT
CDR3aa: CASSLIANTGELFF
abundance: -
v_gene: TRBV5-6
d_gene: -
j_gene: TRBJ2-2

CDR3nt: TGTGCCAGCTCACCACCCGACAGGGAGAGGGACGAGCAGTACTTC
CDR3aa: CASSPPDRERDEQYF
abundance: -
v_gene: TRBV18
d_gene: TRBD1
j_gene: TRBJ2-7

CDR3nt: TGTGCCAGCAGCTCTCCTACTAGCGGCCTTTACAATGAGCAGTTCTTC
CDR3aa: CASSSPTSGLYNEQFF
abundance: -
v_gene: TRBV5-6
d_gene: TRBD2
j_gene: TRBJ2-1

CDR3nt: TGTGCCATCAGTGAGTCAACAGGGACCTACGAGCAGTACTTC
CDR3aa: CAISESTGTYEQYF
abundance: -
v_gene: TRBV10-3
d_gene: -
j_gene: TRBJ2-7

CDR3nt: TGTGCCAGCGACCGGACAGGGGTGCACATTCAGTACTTC
CDR3aa: CASDRTGVHIQYF
abundance: -
v_gene: TRBV28
d_gene: TRBD1
j_gene: TRBJ2-4

CDR3nt: TGTGCCAGCAGCTTGGCCGCGAGCGGGGGGGTAGAGACCCAGTACTTC
CDR3aa: CASSLAASGGVETQYF
abundance: -
v_gene: TRBV5-4
d_gene: TRBD2
j_gene: TRBJ2-5

CDR3nt: TGTGCCAGCAGATTTAGTGGGGCAGGCCAAGAGACCCAGTACTTC
CDR3aa: CASRFSGAGQETQYF
abundance: -
v_gene: TRBV7-8
d_gene: -
j_gene: TRBJ2-5

CDR3nt: TGTGCCAGCAGCCAACTTGACAGGGGGAGTGGGGGCTACACCTTC
CDR3aa: CASSQLDRGSGGYTF
abundance: -
v_gene: TRBV14
d_gene: TRBD1
j_gene: TRBJ1-2

CDR3nt: TGTGCCAGCAGTCTGACAGGGAGGAACGAGCAGTACTTC
CDR3aa: CASSLTGRNEQYF
abundance: -
v_gene: TRBV2
d_gene: -
j_gene: TRBJ2-7

CDR3nt: TGTGCCAGCAGCTTAGCCACGGGAAGCGGCTACACCTTC
CDR3aa: CASSLATGSGYTF
abundance: few
v_gene: TRBV7-3
d_gene: -
j_gene: TRBJ1-2

CDR3nt: TGTGCCAGCGCCCGGGACAGGGGTTTCACCGGGGAGCTGTTTTTT
CDR3aa: CASARDRGFTGELFF
abundance: few
v_gene: TRBV5-8
d_gene: TRBD1
j_gene: TRBJ2-2

CDR3nt: TGCGCCAGCAGCTTAACGGCTAGCGGACGATATAATGAGCAGTTCTTC
CDR3aa: CASSLTASGRYNEQFF
abundance: -
v_gene: TRBV5-1
d_gene: TRBD2
j_gene: TRBJ2-1